The rows below give T cell receptor beta chains drawn from one sample of a study of blood T cell repertoires in COVID-19. The method was immunoSEQ multiplex PCR; TCRdb's version includes in-frame clones alone and lacks a portion of them. Of just over 150,000 clones in the sample, around 82% were seen once. The material sequenced was peripheral blood. These receptors were taken from a woman between 40 and 55 years old with COVID-19, enrolled during active disease. CDR3s include the opening cysteine and the closing phenylalanine or tryptophan. Fields, in order: clone size, V gene, D gene, J gene, CDR3 protein, CDR3 DNA. D genes are given only for firm matches. Where a row states a size, it is once, few, many or the class of an expanded clone; other rows omit it.

-	TRBV5-1	-	TRBJ2-7	CASSFPGGEQYF	TGCGCCAGCAGCTTCCCCGGGGGCGAGCAGTACTTC
-	TRBV7-9	-	TRBJ1-5	CASSPRGDSNQPQHF	TGTGCCAGCAGCCCCAGGGGAGATAGCAATCAGCCCCAGCATTTT
once	TRBV14	TRBD2	TRBJ2-1	CASSQLAGVVYNEQFF	TGTGCCAGCAGTCAACTAGCGGGAGTGGTCTACAATGAGCAGTTCTTC
few	TRBV28	-	TRBJ1-6	CASSYRTYNSPLHF	TGTGCCAGCTCCTATCGGACTTATAATTCACCCCTCCACTTT
-	TRBV19	-	TRBJ1-3	CASSAGTFGNTIYF	TGTGCCAGTAGTGCCGGGACATTTGGAAACACCATATATTTT
-	TRBV30	-	TRBJ1-6	CAWRLGGNSPLHF	TGTGCCTGGAGGCTGGGGGGGAACTCACCCCTCCACTTT
few	TRBV19	TRBD1	TRBJ1-6	CASSPQRTGSFSPLHF	TGTGCCAGTAGTCCCCAGCGGACAGGGAGTTTTTCACCCCTCCACTTT
few	TRBV7-9	-	TRBJ1-1	CASGPGGRQNTEAFF	TGTGCCAGCGGGCCCGGGGGACGCCAGAACACTGAAGCTTTCTTT
few	TRBV6-5	TRBD1	TRBJ1-2	CASSYGTGPLYGYTF	TGTGCCAGCAGTTACGGGACAGGGCCCCTCTATGGCTACACCTTC
-	TRBV2	TRBD1	TRBJ1-4	CASRDRGGEKLFF	TGTGCCAGCAGGGACAGGGGAGGCGAAAAACTGTTTTTT
-	TRBV6-1	-	TRBJ2-4	CASSEGQYLAKNIQYF	TGTGCCAGCAGTGAAGGACAGTACCTAGCCAAAAACATTCAGTACTTC
-	TRBV7-6	-	TRBJ1-5	CASSLSNRDQPQHF	TGTGCCAGCAGCTTATCCAACAGGGATCAGCCCCAGCATTTT
-	TRBV5-6	TRBD2	TRBJ2-3	CASSVGLAGVSDTQYF	TGTGCCAGCAGCGTGGGACTAGCGGGAGTCTCAGATACGCAGTATTTT
-	TRBV7-9	-	TRBJ2-7	CASSQMAGNYEQYF	TGTGCCAGCAGCCAGATGGCAGGGAACTACGAGCAGTACTTC
-	TRBV2	-	TRBJ2-7	CASSEGTAKREQYF	TGTGCCAGCAGTGAAGGTACGGCGAAGAGGGAGCAGTACTTC
-	TRBV5-6	TRBD1	TRBJ1-1	CASSPGQGWYTEAFF	TGTGCCAGCAGCCCAGGACAGGGATGGTACACTGAAGCTTTCTTT
-	TRBV7-9	TRBD1	TRBJ1-1	CASSTDRANTEAFF	TGTGCCAGCAGCACTGACAGGGCAAACACTGAAGCTTTCTTT
-	TRBV29-1	TRBD2	TRBJ2-1	CSVDLAGVHNEQFF	TGCAGCGTTGATCTAGCGGGAGTCCACAATGAGCAGTTCTTC
-	TRBV12-3/TRBV12-4	-	TRBJ1-2	CASSSRQADGYTF	TGTGCCAGCAGTTCCAGACAGGCGGATGGCTACACCTTC
-	TRBV15	-	TRBJ2-1	CATSRDKQYLYNEQFF	TGTGCCACCAGCAGAGATAAACAGTACCTCTACAATGAGCAGTTCTTC
-	TRBV4-1	-	TRBJ2-2	CASSQDLVRDTGELFF	TGCGCCAGCAGCCAAGATCTAGTTCGAGACACCGGGGAGCTGTTTTTT
-	TRBV3-1/TRBV3-2	-	TRBJ2-7	CASSQAPRGEQYF	TGTGCCAGCAGCCAAGCCCCAAGGGGCGAGCAGTACTTC
-	TRBV6-5	-	TRBJ2-2	CASMREADAGELFF	TGTGCCAGCATGAGGGAAGCAGACGCCGGGGAGCTGTTTTTT
few	TRBV7-2	-	TRBJ1-2	CASSLQSSNYGYTF	TGTGCCAGCAGCCTTCAGTCCTCTAACTATGGCTACACCTTC
-	TRBV6-1	-	TRBJ1-5	CASSDIRRGNNQPQHF	TGTGCCAGCAGTGATATTAGGAGAGGGAACAATCAGCCCCAGCATTTT
once	TRBV10-2	-	TRBJ2-5	CASSVVDRETQYF	TGCGCCAGCAGTGTTGTGGACAGAGAGACCCAGTACTTC
-	TRBV4-2	-	TRBJ2-1	CASSQRQRGQDEQFF	TGTGCCAGCAGCCAACGACAGAGAGGTCAGGATGAGCAGTTCTTC
-	TRBV30	-	TRBJ2-1	CAWSSEVVQFF	TGTGCCTGGAGCTCCGAGGTGGTGCAGTTCTTC
-	TRBV28	TRBD2	TRBJ2-5	CASSSPFAGEGETQYF	TGTGCCAGCAGTTCCCCGTTCGCGGGAGAAGGTGAGACCCAGTACTTC
once	TRBV30	-	TRBJ1-4	CAWDGHDATNEKLFF	TGTGCCTGGGATGGACACGATGCAACTAATGAAAAACTGTTTTTT
-	TRBV3-1/TRBV3-2	-	TRBJ1-2	CASSQRQLYGYTF	TGTGCCAGCAGCCAGAGACAGCTCTATGGCTACACCTTC
-	TRBV27	-	TRBJ1-1	CASSLSAGGTEAFF	TGTGCCAGCAGTTTATCGGCGGGGGGCACTGAAGCTTTCTTT
-	TRBV19	-	TRBJ2-7	CASSSAGVHEQYF	TGTGCCAGTAGTTCCGCCGGGGTCCACGAGCAGTACTTC
-	TRBV19	TRBD1	TRBJ1-5	CASSPRDRVAIQPQHF	TGTGCCAGTAGTCCGCGGGACAGGGTAGCTATTCAGCCCCAGCATTTT
-	TRBV18	-	TRBJ1-1	CASSPRGGGEEAFF	TGTGCCAGCTCACCCCGAGGCGGGGGTGAAGAAGCTTTCTTT
-	TRBV19	-	TRBJ2-3	CASSILGASTDTQYF	TGTGCCAGTAGTATTCTCGGAGCTAGCACAGATACGCAGTATTTT
-	TRBV4-1	-	TRBJ2-3	CASSQDGGDTQYF	TGCGCCAGCAGCCAAGATGGAGGAGATACGCAGTATTTT
-	TRBV27	TRBD1	TRBJ2-3	CALWSWDRGCTDTQYF	TGTGCCCTATGGAGCTGGGACAGGGGATGTACAGATACGCAGTATTTT
once	TRBV7-2	-	TRBJ2-1	CASSLAGAVNEQFF	TGTGCCAGCAGCTTAGCGGGGGCTGTCAATGAGCAGTTCTTC
-	TRBV5-5	-	TRBJ2-5	CASSFLSTGSETQYF	TGTGCCAGCAGTTTTTTATCGACAGGTTCAGAGACCCAGTACTTC
-	TRBV25-1	TRBD1	TRBJ2-7	CASSDLGTGFRQYF	TGTGCCAGCAGTGATTTGGGGACAGGGTTTCGCCAGTACTTC
-	TRBV5-1	TRBD2	TRBJ2-5	CASSLVAGVRETQYF	TGCGCCAGCAGCTTGGTTGCGGGAGTCCGAGAGACCCAGTACTTC
-	TRBV7-2	TRBD2	TRBJ2-2	CASHSGRHTGELFF	TGTGCCAGCCACAGCGGGAGACACACCGGGGAGCTGTTTTTT
-	TRBV11-2	TRBD1	TRBJ1-5	CASSPGTGEALYSNQPQHF	TGTGCCAGCAGCCCGGGGACAGGTGAGGCCCTGTATAGCAATCAGCCCCAGCATTTT